The present entry profiles one TCR beta chain with its context. What it recognizes is unknown. The data derive from a study of neoadjuvant nivolumab and ipilimumab in lung cancer. Study information: The combination arm added day-1 ipilimumab 1 mg/kg to nivolumab 3 mg/kg on days 1, 15, 29.

Libraries were prepared by immunoSEQ multiplex PCR; TCRdb keeps only in-frame clonotypes and omits some of them. The sample contains about 38,000 clones, roughly nine tenths of which appear only once. Trimming stripped 0 bases from V and 9 bases from J, with 9 bases between. The germline V gene encodes CDR1 LGHNA and CDR2 YSLEER. CDR3 size: 13 residues. General study points: Compared with tumor-adjacent uninvolved lung, resected tumors showed greater richness and clonality. From pretherapy to surgery, tumor richness and clonality rose with dual therapy. Higher pretherapy blood TCR richness went with higher resected-tumor richness.

This sample comprised peripheral blood, obtained before neoadjuvant nivolumab, alone or with ipilimumab. The rearrangement uses TRBV4-3 and TRBJ2-1; D remains unclear. The source of this sequence is an adult with non-small cell lung cancer. This CDR3 is CASSQEYAAEQFF. CDR3 sequence (DNA): TGCGCCAGCAGCCAAGAGTACGCGGCTGAGCAGTTCTTC.